The 8 T cell receptor beta chains below were found in one sample sequenced in a study of beta chain features in type 1 diabetes (dated by TCRdb to the late 2010s). The library was built by means of the immunoSEQ multiplex PCR assay. The entire amount of isolated RNA was reverse transcribed using the High Capacity cDNA Reverse Transcription Kit, so the sequenced TCRB transcripts were expressed ones. This immuneACCESS table, as held by TCRdb, lists in-frame sequences with V and J called but not all clones. Of the missing ones, under half trace to an unresolved V gene in checked studies; the others have no known cause. This sample lists about 410,000 clones; approximately 13% were detected once. Roughly 0.036% of the sample belongs to the ten largest clones. Material for sequencing was naive CD4+ T cells from blood. According to the study, the label for this sample's cell subset or site signals: true naive CD4+ T cells. These TCRs come from a man between 25 and 39 years old in good health.

This clone was recorded a few times. The chain employs TRBV18 and TRBJ2-5; the match to TRBD2 covers 10 bases. With V trimmed by 5 bases and J by 2 bases, 8 bases remained unmatched. The CDR3 extends over 16 amino acids. Germline CDR1 is KGHSH and CDR2 is LQKENI. The CDR3 DNA reads TGTGCCAGCTCAGCTCCGGGACTAGCGTCTCAAGAGACCCAGTACTTC. Translation: CASSAPGLASQETQYF.

The chain is built from TRBV10-3 and TRBJ2-7; 10 bases are a match to TRBD2. After removal of 4 bases from V and 4 bases from J, the junction contained 7 bases not matched to a gene. CDR1 ENHRY and CDR2 SYGVKD come from the germline V gene. This CDR3 is built from 15 residues. CDR3 sequence reads: CAISGSLAGRYEQYF. DNA for the CDR3: TGTGCCATCAGTGGCTCACTAGCGGGGCGATACGAGCAGTACTTC.

This chain uses TRBV18 with TRBJ2-2; TRBD1 is a possible D gene (5 bases). This CDR3 is built from 19 residues. Germline loops: CDR1 KGHSH, CDR2 LQKENI. V lost 9 bases and J 0 bases, leaving 26 bases between the germline ends. CDR3: CASSIKARQGNTNTGELFF. CDR3 nucleotides: TGTGCCAGTTCCATCAAGGCCCGCCAGGGTAACACGAACACCGGGGAGCTGTTTTTT.

This clone was detected a few times. V gene TRBV5-4 combines with J gene TRBJ2-7; 7 nucleotides line up with TRBD2. CDR1 SGHNT and CDR2 YYREEE come from the germline V gene (reference sequence). V was pared by 4 bases and J by 6 bases, with 7 bases of the junction left unmatched. There are 13 residues in the CDR3. In DNA form, the CDR3 reads TGTGCCAGCAGCCCAGGACTAGACAGCGAGCAGTACGTC. Its translation: CASSPGLDSEQYV.

This clone has more than one count but fewer than ten. This chain connects TRBV7-9 to TRBJ1-2; 8 bases are shared with TRBD1. The CDR3 sequence is 13 residues long. Unmatched junction bases numbered 6, after V lost 5 bases and J lost 7 bases. Germline values: CDR1 SEHNR, CDR2 FQNEAQ (reference sequence). The CDR3 nucleotides read TGTGCCAGCAGCCCCCGACAGGGGAGTGGCTACACCTTC. Its translation is CASSPRQGSGYTF.

Comment on this clone: A junction boundary mismatches the germline segment, possibly from a read error. Other nucleotide sequences from this sample produce the same CDR3. The V gene is TRBV29-1, the J gene TRBJ2-7, with TRBD1 matching over 7 bases. From germline, CDR1 is SQVTM and CDR2 ANQGSEA. The length of the CDR3 is 12 residues. The CDR3, as DNA: TGCAGCGTTGGAACAGGGGATAGCGAGCAATACTTC. Amino acids: CSVGTGDSEQYF.

V gene TRBV5-1 combines with J gene TRBJ1-3; D is undetermined. The CDR3 loop spans 15 amino acids. Germline CDR1 is SGHRS and CDR2 is YFSETQ. The V end lost 4 bases, the J end lost 2 bases, and 13 bases lay between the germline ends. CDR3 nucleotides: TGCGCCAGCAGCCAGGACCACCAGGCTGGAAACACCATATATTTT. It translates to CASSQDHQAGNTIYF.

In this sample, this clone turned up a few times. The V and J genes are TRBV25-1 and TRBJ2-7; a possible D gene is TRBD1 (6 bases). CDR3 length: 12 residues. CDR1 and CDR2 (germline): MGHDK, SYGVNS. V lost 5 bases to trimming and J lost 6 bases, with 11 bases between them. CDR3 bases: TGTGCCAGCAGTAGGGACACGGGCGAGCAGTACGTC. Its translation: CASSRDTGEQYV.